The sequence of this TCR beta chain was determined in a study of cytomegalovirus exposure and HLA in healthy donors. Study details: Caucasian-associated ancestry cluster membership applied to over 80% of around 400 genotyped donors. Points from the study as a whole: Likely technical artifact: a cluster of highly shared sequence variants. Most TCR sequences were seen very rarely across donors, but some public TCRs occurred in many.

The study ran its PCR with 60 Vbeta and 13 Jbeta primers. The method was immunoSEQ multiplex PCR; TCRdb's version includes in-frame clones alone and lacks a portion of them. This table holds 70,000 or so clones, 86% found once. With respect to this clone: Its antigen is still unknown.

The germline V and J ends were trimmed by 7 bases and 1 base, with 11 bases remaining between them. This CDR3 has 13 residues. Looked up from germline, CDR1 is SGHRS and CDR2 is YFSETQ. The chain couples TRBV5-1 to TRBJ1-1; unclear D gene. The receptor's source is a woman under 40 in good health and CMV-seronegative. The sample taken for sequencing was PBMCs. The CDR3 loop is CASRPGENTEAFF. The CDR3 region has the DNA TGCGCCAGCCGCCCCGGGGAGAACACTGAAGCTTTCTTT.